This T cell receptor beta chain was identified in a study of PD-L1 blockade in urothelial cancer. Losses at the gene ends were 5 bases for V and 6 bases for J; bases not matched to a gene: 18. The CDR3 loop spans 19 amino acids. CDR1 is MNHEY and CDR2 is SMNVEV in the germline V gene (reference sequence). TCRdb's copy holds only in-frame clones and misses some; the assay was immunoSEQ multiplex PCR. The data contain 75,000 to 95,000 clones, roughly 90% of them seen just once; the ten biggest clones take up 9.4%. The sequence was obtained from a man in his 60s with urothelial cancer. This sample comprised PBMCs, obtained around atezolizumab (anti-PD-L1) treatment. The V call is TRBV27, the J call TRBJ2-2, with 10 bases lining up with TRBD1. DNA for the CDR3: TGTGCCAGCAGTAACCGGGACAGGGGCATTTCGGTTTATCCCGGGGAGCTGTTTTTT. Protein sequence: CASSNRDRGISVYPGELFF.